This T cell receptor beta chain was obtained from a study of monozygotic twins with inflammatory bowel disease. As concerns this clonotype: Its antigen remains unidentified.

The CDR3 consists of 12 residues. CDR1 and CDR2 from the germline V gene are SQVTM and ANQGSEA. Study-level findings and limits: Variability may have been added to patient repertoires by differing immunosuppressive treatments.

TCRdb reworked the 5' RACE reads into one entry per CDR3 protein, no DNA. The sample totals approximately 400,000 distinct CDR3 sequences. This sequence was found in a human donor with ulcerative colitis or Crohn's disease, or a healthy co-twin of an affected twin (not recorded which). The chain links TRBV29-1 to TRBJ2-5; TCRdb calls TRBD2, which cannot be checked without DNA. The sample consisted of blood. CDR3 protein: CSVVKLGETQYF.